This T cell receptor (beta chain) was recorded in a study of control samples from healthy donors and cancer patients. The V segment lost 3 bases and the J segment 3 bases; nucleotides outside the gene matches: 6. The CDR3 runs to 15 residues. The germline V gene has CDR1 SGHAT and CDR2 FQNNGV. Using immunoSEQ multiplex PCR, the repertoire was profiled, and TCRdb retains in-frame clones only, with some absent. In the table there are 70,000 or so clones, about 93% of which are singletons. Sequencing was performed on blood. This receptor was obtained from a woman between 40 and 50 years old in good health. The rearrangement links TRBV11-2 to TRBJ2-7; TRBD2 aligns across 9 bases. The CDR3 protein is CASSFGTSSHYEQYF. In nucleotides, the CDR3 is TGTGCCAGCAGCTTCGGGACTAGCAGTCACTACGAGCAGTACTTC.